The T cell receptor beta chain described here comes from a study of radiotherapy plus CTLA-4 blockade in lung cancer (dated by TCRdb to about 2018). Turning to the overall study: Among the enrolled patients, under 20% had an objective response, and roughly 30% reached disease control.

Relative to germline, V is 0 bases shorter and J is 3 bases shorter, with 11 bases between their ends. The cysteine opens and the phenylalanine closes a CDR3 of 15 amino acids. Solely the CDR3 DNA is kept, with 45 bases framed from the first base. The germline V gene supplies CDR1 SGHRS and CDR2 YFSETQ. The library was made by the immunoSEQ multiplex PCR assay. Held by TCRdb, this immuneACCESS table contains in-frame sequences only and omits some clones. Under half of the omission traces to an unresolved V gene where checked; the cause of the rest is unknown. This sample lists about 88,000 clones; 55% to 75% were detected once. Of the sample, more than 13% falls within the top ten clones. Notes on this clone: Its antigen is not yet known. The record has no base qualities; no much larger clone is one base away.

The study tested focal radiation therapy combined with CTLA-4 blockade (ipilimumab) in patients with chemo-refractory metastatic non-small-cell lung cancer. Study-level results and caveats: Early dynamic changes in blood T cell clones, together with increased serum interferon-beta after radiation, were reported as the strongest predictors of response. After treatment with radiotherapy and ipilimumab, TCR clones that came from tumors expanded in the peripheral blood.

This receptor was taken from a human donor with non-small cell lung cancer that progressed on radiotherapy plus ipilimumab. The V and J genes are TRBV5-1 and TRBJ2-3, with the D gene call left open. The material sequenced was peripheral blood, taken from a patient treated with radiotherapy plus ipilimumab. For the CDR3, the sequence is CASSLARARTDTQYF. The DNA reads TGCGCCAGCAGCTTGGCTAGGGCAAGGACAGATACGCAGTATTTT.